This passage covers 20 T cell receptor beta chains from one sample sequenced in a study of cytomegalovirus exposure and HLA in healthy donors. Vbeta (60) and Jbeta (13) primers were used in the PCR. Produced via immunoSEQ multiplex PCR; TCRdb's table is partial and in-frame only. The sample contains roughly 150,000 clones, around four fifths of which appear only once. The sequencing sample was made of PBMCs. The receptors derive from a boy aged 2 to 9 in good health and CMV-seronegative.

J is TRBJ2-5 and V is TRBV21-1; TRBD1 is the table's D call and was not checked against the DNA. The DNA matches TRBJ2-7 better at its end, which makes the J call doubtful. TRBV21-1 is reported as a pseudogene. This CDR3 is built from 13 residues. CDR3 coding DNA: TGTGCCAGCAGCGGACAGGTCTCCTACGAGCAGTACTTC. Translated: CASSGQVSYEQYF.

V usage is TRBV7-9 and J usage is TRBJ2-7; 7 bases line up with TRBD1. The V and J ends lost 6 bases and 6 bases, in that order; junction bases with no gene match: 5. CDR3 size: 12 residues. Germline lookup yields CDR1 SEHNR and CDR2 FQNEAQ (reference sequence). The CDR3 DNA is TGTGCCAGCAGTCCGGACAGGCTCGAGCAGTACTTC. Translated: CASSPDRLEQYF.

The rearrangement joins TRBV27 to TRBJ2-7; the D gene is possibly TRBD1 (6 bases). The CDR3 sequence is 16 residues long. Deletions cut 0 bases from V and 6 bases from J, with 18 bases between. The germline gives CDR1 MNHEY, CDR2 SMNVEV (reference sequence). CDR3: CASSLSILGTRREQYF. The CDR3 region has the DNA TGTGCCAGCAGTTTATCGATATTAGGGACACGACGCGAGCAGTACTTC.

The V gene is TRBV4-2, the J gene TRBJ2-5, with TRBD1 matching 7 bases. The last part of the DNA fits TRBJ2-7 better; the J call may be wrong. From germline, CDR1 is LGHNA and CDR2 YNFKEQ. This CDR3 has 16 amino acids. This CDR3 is CASSQDLRQGAYEQYF. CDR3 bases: TGTGCCAGCAGCCAAGATTTAAGGCAGGGGGCCTACGAGCAGTACTTC.

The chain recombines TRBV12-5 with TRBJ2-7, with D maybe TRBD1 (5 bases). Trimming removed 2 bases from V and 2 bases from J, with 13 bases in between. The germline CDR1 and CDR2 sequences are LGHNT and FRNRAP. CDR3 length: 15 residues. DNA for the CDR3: TGTGCTAGTGGTTTGACGCAGGGTGGCACCTACGAGCAGTACTTC. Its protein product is CASGLTQGGTYEQYF.

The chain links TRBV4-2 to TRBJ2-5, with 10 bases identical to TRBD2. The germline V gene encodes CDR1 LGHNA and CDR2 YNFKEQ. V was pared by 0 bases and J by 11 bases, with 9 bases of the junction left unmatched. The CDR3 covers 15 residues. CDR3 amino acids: CASSQETSGIQVQYF. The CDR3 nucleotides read TGTGCCAGCAGCCAAGAAACTAGCGGGATCCAGGTGCAGTACTTC.

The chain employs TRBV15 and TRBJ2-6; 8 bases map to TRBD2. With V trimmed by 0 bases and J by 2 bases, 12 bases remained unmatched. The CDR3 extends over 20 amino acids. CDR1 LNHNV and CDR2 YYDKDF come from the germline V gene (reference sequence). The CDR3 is CATSRDGGAGGGAGANVLTF. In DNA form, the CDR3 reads TGTGCCACCAGCAGAGACGGGGGGGCGGGAGGTGGCGCTGGGGCCAACGTCCTGACTTTC.

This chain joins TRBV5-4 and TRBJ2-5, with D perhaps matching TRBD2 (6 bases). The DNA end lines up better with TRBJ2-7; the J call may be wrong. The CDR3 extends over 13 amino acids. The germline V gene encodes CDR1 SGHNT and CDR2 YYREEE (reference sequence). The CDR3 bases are TGTGCCAGCAGCCCGGGACTTTCCTACGAGCAGTACTTC. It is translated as CASSPGLSYEQYF.

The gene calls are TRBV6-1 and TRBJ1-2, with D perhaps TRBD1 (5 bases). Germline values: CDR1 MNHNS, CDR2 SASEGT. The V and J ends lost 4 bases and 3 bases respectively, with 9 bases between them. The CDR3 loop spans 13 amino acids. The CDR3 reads CASSAGLDYGYTF. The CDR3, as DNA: TGTGCCAGCAGTGCAGGGTTGGACTATGGCTACACCTTC.

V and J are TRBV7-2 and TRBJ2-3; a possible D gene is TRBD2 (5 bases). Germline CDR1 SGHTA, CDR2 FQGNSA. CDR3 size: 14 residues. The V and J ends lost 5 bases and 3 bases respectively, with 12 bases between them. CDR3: CASSTDWETDTQYF. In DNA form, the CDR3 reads TGTGCCAGCAGCACAGACTGGGAGACAGATACGCAGTATTTT.

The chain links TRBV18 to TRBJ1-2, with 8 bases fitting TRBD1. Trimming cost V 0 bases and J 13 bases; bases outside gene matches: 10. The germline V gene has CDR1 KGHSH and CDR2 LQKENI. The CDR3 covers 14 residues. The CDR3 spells CASSPPIRTGTATF. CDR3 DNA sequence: TGTGCCAGCTCACCACCTATCAGGACAGGGACCGCCACCTTC.

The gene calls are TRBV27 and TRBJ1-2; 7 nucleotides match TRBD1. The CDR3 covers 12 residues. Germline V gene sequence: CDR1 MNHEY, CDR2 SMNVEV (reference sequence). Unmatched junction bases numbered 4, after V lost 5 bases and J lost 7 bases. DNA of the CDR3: TGTGCCAGCAGTAACAGGGGTCGTGGCTACACCTTC. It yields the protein CASSNRGRGYTF.

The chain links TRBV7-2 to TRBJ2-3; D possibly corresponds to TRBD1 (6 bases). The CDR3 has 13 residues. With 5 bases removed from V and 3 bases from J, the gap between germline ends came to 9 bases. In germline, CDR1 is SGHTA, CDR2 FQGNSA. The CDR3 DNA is TGTGCCAGCAGCCCGCAGGGGACAGATACGCAGTATTTT. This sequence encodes CASSPQGTDTQYF.

The CDR3 is CASSSTGVPNTEAFF. The CDR3 region has the DNA TGTGCCAGCAGTAGCACAGGGGTACCGAACACTGAAGCTTTCTTT. The chain links TRBV27 to TRBJ1-1; 7 bases map to TRBD1. The length of the CDR3 is 15 residues. J was trimmed by 1 base and V by 5 bases; bases with no gene match: 7. CDR1 is MNHEY and CDR2 is SMNVEV in the germline V gene (reference sequence).

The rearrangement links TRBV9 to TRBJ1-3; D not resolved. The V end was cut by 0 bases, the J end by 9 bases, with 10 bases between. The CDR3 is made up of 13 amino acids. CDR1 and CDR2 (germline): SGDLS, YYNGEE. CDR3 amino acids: CASSVARSGTIYF. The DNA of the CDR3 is TGTGCCAGCAGCGTAGCCCGGAGTGGCACCATATATTTT.

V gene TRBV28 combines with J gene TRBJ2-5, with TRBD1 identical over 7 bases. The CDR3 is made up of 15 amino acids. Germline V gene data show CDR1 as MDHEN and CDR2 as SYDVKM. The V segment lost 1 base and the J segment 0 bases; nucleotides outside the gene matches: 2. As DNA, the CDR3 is TGTGCCAGCAGTTTATTTGACAGGGACCAAGAGACCCAGTACTTC. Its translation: CASSLFDRDQETQYF.

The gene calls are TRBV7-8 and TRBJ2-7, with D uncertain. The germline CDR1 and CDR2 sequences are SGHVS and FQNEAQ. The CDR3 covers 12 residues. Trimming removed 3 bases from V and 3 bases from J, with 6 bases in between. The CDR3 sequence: CASSLRDYEQYF. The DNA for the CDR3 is TGTGCCAGCAGCTTGAGAGACTACGAGCAGTACTTC.

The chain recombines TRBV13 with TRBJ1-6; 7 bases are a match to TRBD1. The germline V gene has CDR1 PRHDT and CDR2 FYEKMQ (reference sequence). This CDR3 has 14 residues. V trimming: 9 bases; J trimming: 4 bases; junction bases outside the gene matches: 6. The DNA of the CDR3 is TGTGCCAGTAAGGGACAGACATATAATTCACCCCTCCACTTT. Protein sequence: CASKGQTYNSPLHF.

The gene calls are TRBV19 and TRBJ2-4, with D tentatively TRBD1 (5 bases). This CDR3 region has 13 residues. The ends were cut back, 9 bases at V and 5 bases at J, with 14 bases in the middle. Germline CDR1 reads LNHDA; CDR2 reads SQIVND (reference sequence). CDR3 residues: CASGRDRENIQYF. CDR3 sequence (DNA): TGTGCCAGCGGCAGGGATCGGGAAAACATTCAGTACTTC.

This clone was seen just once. As DNA, the CDR3 is TGTGCCAGCAGTTACTCGACAGGGGGGAGCTATGGCTACACCTTC. This gives the protein CASSYSTGGSYGYTF. The chain links TRBV6-5 to TRBJ1-2; 9 bases are shared with TRBD1. In germline, CDR1 is MNHEY, CDR2 SVGAGI. After removal of 0 bases from V and 4 bases from J, the junction contained 3 bases not matched to a gene. This CDR3 is 15 amino acids long.